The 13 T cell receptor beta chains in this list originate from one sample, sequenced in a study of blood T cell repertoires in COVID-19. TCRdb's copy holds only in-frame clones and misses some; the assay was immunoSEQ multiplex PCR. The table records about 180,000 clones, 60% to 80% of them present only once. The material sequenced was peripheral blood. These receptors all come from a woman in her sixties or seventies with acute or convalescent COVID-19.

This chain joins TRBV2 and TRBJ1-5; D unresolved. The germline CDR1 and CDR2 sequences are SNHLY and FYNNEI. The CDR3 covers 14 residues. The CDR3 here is CASTADNSNQPQHF. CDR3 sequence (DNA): TGTGCTTCGACGGCAGACAATAGCAATCAGCCCCAGCATTTT.

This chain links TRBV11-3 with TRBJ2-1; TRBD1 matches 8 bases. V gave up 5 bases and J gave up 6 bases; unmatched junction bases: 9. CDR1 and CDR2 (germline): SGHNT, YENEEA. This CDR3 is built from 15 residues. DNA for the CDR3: TGTGCCAGCAGCCCGCGCACGGGACAGGCCAATGAGCAGTTCTTC. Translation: CASSPRTGQANEQFF.

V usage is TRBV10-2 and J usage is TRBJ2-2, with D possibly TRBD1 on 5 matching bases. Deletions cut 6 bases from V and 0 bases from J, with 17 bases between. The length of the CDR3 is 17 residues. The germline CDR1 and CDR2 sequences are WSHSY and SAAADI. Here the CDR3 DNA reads TGCGCCAGCAGCCGCATCCCGACAGCAACGAACACCGGGGAGCTGTTTTTT. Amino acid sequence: CASSRIPTATNTGELFF.

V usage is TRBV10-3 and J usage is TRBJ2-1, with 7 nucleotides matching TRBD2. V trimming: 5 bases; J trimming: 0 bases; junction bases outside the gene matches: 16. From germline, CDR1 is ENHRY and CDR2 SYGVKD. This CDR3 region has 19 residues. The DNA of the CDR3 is TGTGCCATCAGTCCAGCGGGAACAACACGGGGAAGCTCCTACAATGAGCAGTTCTTC. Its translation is CAISPAGTTRGSSYNEQFF.

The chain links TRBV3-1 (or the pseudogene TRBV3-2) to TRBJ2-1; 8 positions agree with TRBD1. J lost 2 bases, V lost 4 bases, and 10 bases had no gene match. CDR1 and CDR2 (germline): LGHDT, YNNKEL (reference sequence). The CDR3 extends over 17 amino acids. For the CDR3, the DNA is TGTGCCAGCAGCCGCCTAGGACAGGGAAACCCCTACAATGAGCAGTTCTTC. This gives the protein CASSRLGQGNPYNEQFF.

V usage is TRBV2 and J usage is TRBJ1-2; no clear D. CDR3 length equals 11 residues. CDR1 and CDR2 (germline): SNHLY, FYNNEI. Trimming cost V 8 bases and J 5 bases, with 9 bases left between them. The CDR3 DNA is TGTGCCAGCCGACTCCCTTATGGCTACACCTTC. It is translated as CASRLPYGYTF.

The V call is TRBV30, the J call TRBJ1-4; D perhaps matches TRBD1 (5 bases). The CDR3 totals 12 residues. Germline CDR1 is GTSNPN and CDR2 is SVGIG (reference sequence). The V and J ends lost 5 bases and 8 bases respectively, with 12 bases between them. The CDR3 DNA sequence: TGTGCCTGGGGGAGGGACGGAGAAAAACTGTTTTTT. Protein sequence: CAWGRDGEKLFF.

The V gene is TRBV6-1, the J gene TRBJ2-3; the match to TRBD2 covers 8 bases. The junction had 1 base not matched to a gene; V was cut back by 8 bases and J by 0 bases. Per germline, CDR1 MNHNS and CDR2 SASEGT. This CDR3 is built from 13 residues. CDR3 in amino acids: CASRGGSTDTQYF. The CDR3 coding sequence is TGTGCCAGCCGGGGGGGTAGCACAGATACGCAGTATTTT.

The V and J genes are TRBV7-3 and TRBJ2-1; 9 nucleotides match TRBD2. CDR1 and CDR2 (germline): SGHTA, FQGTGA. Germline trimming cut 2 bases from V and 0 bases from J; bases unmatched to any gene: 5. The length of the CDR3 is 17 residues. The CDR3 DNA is TGTGCCAGCAGCTTACGGGGTAGCGGGAGCTCCTACAATGAGCAGTTCTTC. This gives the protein CASSLRGSGSSYNEQFF. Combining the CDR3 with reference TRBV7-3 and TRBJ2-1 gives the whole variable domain GAGVSQTPSNKVTEKGKYVELRCDPISGHTALYWYRQSLGQGPEFLIYFQGTGAADDSGLPNDRFFAVRPEGSVSTLKIQRTERGDSAVYLCASSLRGSGSSYNEQFFGPGTRLTVL.

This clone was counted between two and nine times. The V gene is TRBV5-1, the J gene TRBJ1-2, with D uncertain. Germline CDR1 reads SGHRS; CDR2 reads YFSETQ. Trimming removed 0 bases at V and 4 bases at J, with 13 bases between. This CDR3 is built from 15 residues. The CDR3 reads CASSLGSVGIYGYTF. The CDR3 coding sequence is TGCGCCAGCAGCTTGGGAAGCGTCGGAATCTATGGCTACACCTTC.

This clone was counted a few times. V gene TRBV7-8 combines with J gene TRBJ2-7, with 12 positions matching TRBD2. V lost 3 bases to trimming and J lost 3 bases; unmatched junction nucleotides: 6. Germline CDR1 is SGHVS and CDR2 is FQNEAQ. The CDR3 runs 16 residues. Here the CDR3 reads CASSFAGTSGYYEQYF. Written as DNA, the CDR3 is TGTGCCAGCAGCTTTGCCGGGACTAGCGGGTACTACGAGCAGTACTTC.

The CDR3 DNA follows: TGCGCCAGCAGCTTGGAAGGAGCCTCTAACTATGGCTACACCTTC. Translation: CASSLEGASNYGYTF. The chain couples TRBV5-1 to TRBJ1-2; no clear D gene. Trimming shortened V by 0 bases and J by 0 bases, and 9 bases separated the two germline ends. Per the germline V gene, CDR1 is SGHRS and CDR2 is YFSETQ. The CDR3 is made up of 15 amino acids.

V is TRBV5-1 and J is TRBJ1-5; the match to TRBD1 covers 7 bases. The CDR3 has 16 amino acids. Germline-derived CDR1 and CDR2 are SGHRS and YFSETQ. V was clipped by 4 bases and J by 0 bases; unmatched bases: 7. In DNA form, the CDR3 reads TGCGCCAGCAGCCCCTCGGGACAGTATAGCAATCAGCCCCAGCATTTT. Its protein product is CASSPSGQYSNQPQHF. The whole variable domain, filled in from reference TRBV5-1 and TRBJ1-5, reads KAGVTQTPRYLIKTRGQQVTLSCSPISGHRSVSWYQQTPGQGLQFLFEYFSETQRNKGNFPGRFSGRQFSNSRSEMNVSTLELGDSALYLCASSPSGQYSNQPQHFGDGTRLSIL.